The table lists the clone carrying this T cell receptor (beta chain) with many counts. Its antigen is as yet unknown. This record comes from a study of T cells after yellow fever vaccination. Overall study findings and caveats: Post-booster repertoires again held most primary-vaccination clones (approximately 96% CD4, about 88% CD8). Weaker, the secondary response peaked sooner, at day 5 versus 15.

Conversion of TCR transcripts into cDNA relied on 5'RACE template switching, which added a universal primer site and UMIs. One entry per CDR3 protein results from TCRdb running MiXCR on the 5' RACE reads. The table shows hundreds of thousands of distinct CDR3 sequences, with around 19% occurring only once. CDR3 length: 18 residues. The germline V and J ends were trimmed by 1 base and 5 bases, with 19 bases remaining between them. Germline CDR1 reads SGHRS; CDR2 reads YFSETQ. This clonotype was obtained from a man between 18 and 29 years old who received the YFV17D yellow fever vaccine. This sequence joins TRBV5-1 and TRBJ1-6; D is perhaps TRBD1 (6 bases). The specimen was PBMCs, collected before the yellow fever booster vaccination. This CDR3 reads CASSLRGTTRTDNSPLHF. In nucleotides, the CDR3 is TGCGCCAGCAGCTTGAGGGGGACGACCCGGACTGATAATTCACCCCTCCACTTT.